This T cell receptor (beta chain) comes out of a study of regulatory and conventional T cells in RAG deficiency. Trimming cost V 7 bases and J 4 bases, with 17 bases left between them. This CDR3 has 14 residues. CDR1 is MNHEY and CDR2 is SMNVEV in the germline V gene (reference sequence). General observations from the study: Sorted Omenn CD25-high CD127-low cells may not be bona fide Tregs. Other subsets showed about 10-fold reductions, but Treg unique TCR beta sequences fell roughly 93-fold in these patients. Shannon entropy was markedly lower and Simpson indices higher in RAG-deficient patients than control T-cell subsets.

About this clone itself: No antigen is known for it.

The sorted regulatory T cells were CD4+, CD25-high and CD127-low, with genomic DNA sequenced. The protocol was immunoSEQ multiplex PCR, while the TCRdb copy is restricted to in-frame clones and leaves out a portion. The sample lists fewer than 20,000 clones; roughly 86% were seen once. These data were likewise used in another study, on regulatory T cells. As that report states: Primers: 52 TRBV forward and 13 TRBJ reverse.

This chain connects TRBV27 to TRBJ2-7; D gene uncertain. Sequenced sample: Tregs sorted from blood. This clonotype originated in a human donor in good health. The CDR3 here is CASTVRPGPYEQYF. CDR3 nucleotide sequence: TGTGCCAGCACCGTGAGGCCAGGTCCTTACGAGCAGTACTTC.